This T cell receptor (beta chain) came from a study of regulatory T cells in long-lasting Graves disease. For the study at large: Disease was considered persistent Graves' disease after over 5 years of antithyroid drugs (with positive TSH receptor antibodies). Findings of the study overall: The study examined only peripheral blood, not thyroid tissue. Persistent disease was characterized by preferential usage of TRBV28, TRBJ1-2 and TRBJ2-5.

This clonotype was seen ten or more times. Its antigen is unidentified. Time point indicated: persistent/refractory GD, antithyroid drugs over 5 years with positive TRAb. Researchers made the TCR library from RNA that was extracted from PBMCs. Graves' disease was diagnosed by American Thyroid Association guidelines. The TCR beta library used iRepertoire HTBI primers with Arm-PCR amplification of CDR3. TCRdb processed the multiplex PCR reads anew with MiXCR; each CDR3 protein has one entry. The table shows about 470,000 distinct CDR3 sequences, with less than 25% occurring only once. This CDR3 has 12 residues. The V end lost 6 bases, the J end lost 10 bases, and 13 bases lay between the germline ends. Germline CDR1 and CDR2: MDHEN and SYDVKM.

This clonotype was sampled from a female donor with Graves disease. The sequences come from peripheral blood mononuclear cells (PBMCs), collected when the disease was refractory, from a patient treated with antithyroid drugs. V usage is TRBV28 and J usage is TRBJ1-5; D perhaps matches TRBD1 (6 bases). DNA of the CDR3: TGTGCCAGCAGCCTTAGGGGGGAACCCCAGCATTTT. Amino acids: CASSLRGEPQHF.